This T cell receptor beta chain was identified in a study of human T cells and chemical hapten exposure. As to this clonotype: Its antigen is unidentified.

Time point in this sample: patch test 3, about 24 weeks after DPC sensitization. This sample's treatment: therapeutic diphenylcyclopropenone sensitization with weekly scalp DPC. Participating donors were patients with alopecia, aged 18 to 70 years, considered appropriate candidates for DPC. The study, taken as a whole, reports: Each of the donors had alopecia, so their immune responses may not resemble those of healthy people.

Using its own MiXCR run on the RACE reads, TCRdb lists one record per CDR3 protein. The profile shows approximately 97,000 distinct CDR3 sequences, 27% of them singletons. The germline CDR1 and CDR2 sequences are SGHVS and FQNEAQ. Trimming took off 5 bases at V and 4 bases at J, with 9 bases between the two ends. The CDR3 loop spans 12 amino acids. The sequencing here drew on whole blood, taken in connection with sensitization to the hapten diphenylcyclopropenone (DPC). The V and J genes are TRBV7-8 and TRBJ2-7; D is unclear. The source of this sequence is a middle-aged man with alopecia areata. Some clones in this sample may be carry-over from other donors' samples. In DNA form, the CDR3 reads TGTGCCAGCAGCATGCCCGTGTACGAGCAGTACTTC. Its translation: CASSMPVYEQYF.